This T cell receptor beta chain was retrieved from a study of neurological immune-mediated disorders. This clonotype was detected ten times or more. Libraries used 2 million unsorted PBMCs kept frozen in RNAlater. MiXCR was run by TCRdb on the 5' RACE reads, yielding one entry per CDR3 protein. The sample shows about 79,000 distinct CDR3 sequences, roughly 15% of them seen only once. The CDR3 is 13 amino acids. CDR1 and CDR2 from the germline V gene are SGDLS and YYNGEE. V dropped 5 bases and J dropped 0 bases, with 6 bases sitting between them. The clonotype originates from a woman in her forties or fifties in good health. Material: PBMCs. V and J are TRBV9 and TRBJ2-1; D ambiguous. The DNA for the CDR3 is TGTGCCAGCAGTCCGGACTCCTACAATGAGCAGTTCTTC. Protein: CASSPDSYNEQFF.